This T cell receptor (beta chain) was identified in a study of blood T cell repertoires in COVID-19. For the study at large: Some COVID-19 samples were acute and others convalescent; all came from the United States, Italy and Spain.

Repertoires were generated with immunoSEQ multiplex PCR, while TCRdb's copy carries only in-frame clones and drops some. Counted here are 200,000 to 250,000 clones, roughly 88% occurring once; the ten biggest clones make up more than 2%. Donors were grouped by their self-reported clinical history. The CDR3 totals 18 residues. With 1 base clipped from V and 2 bases from J, the junction kept 11 bases outside the gene matches. CDR1 is SGHTA, CDR2 FQGNSA, per germline. Sequencing was performed on PBMCs or T cells enriched from blood (not recorded which). This clonotype was obtained from a woman aged 50 to 65 who had recovered from COVID-19. The chain carries TRBV7-2 and TRBJ2-3, with TRBD2 identical over 8 bases. DNA for the CDR3: TGTGCCAGCAGCTTAGTGGGATCGGGGGGGGTCACCACAGATACGCAGTATTTT. Translated, it gives CASSLVGSGGVTTDTQYF. The full variable domain, its missing parts supplied by reference TRBV7-2 and TRBJ2-3, is GAGVSQSPSNKVTEKGKDVELRCDPISGHTALYWYRQSLGQGLEFLIYFQGNSAPDKSGLPSDRFSAERTGGSVSTLTIQRTQQEDSAVYLCASSLVGSGGVTTDTQYFGPGTRLTVL.